The entry below describes one T cell receptor beta chain. Its specificity is not known. Germline V gene sequence: CDR1 MGHDK, CDR2 SYGVNS. CDR3 size: 12 residues. Trimming cost V 7 bases and J 5 bases; bases outside gene matches: 4. The data were produced by immunoSEQ multiplex PCR, yet TCRdb's version contains in-frame clones alone and is incomplete. This table holds 6,500 to 8,000 clones, just over 95% found once. The data were taken from a study of T cell clonotyping in hematopoietic cell transplantation. Study outcomes and limitations: Recipient TCR diversity dropped after transplant; expanded clonotypes rose from day 30 to 180.

This rearrangement joins TRBV25-1 to TRBJ2-7, with 8 bases lining up with TRBD1. This TCR was recovered from a male patient aged 60 to 75 who had an allogeneic stem cell transplant from a related donor, so the T cells may come from the graft donor. Some clones in this sample may be carry-over from other donors' samples. The sample was PBMCs, taken 30 days after allogeneic stem cell transplant. The CDR3 nucleotides are TGTGCCAGCAAAGGGACAGGTGACGAGCAGTACTTC. Amino acid sequence: CASKGTGDEQYF.